These T cell receptor beta chains were read from a single sample in a study of blood T cell repertoires in COVID-19. Sequencing was performed with immunoSEQ multiplex PCR; in TCRdb, only in-frame clones are kept and a portion is missing. The profile shows 150,000 to 250,000 clones, just under 85% of them singletons. The sequenced sample consisted of peripheral blood. All receptors derive from a human donor with acute or convalescent COVID-19. The donor label of this sample is uncertain. The CDR3 runs from the conserved cysteine through the conserved F or W. The D gene is left open where the match is weak. For some rows the clone size is stated as once, few or many, or as a class when expanded; others skip it.

D: TRBD2
length: 14
V: TRBV3-1/TRBV3-2
J: TRBJ2-2
size: -
CDR3: CASKRGGDTGELFF
DNA: TGTGCCAGCAAACGCGGGGGGGACACCGGGGAGCTGTTTTTT

D: -
length: 14
V: TRBV27
J: TRBJ1-4
size: few
CDR3: CASSWGRTNEKLFF
DNA: TGTGCCAGCAGTTGGGGCAGAACCAATGAAAAACTGTTTTTT

D: -
length: 16
V: TRBV19
J: TRBJ1-2
size: -
CDR3: CASRRYTSTVSYGYTF
DNA: TGTGCCAGTAGGCGATATACTTCGACAGTCTCCTATGGCTACACCTTC

D: -
length: 15
V: TRBV5-4
J: TRBJ2-5
size: -
CDR3: CASSLGGMQKETQYF
DNA: TGTGCCAGCAGCTTGGGCGGGATGCAAAAAGAGACCCAGTACTTC

D: -
length: 12
V: TRBV29-1
J: TRBJ1-1
size: -
CDR3: CSVPEGDTEAFF
DNA: TGCAGCGTTCCGGAAGGGGACACTGAAGCTTTCTTT

D: TRBD1
length: 15
V: TRBV19
J: TRBJ2-4
size: -
CDR3: CASSIRQGVIYIQYF
DNA: TGTGCCAGTAGTATCCGGCAGGGGGTGATTTACATTCAGTACTTC

D: TRBD1
length: 17
V: TRBV30
J: TRBJ1-4
size: -
CDR3: CACKPGTGKGPNEKLFF
DNA: TGTGCCTGCAAACCTGGGACAGGGAAGGGACCTAATGAAAAACTGTTTTTT

D: -
length: 13
V: TRBV28
J: TRBJ1-5
size: -
CDR3: CASMRRSYQPQHF
DNA: TGTGCCAGCATGAGGCGCAGCTATCAGCCCCAGCATTTT

D: TRBD2
length: 16
V: TRBV5-1
J: TRBJ2-5
size: -
CDR3: CASSLAVAGAQETQYF
DNA: TGCGCCAGCAGCTTGGCGGTAGCGGGGGCCCAAGAGACCCAGTACTTC

D: -
length: 19
V: TRBV7-9
J: TRBJ2-7
size: -
CDR3: CASSLSKGGTRGPGYEQYF
DNA: TGTGCCAGCAGCTTATCCAAGGGCGGTACAAGGGGTCCCGGGTACGAGCAGTACTTC

D: -
length: 15
V: TRBV6-2/TRBV6-3
J: TRBJ2-6
size: -
CDR3: CASSPGYSGANVLTF
DNA: TGTGCCAGCAGTCCGGGTTACTCTGGGGCCAACGTCCTGACTTTC

D: -
length: 15
V: TRBV27
J: TRBJ1-5
size: -
CDR3: CASSPMGRGNQPQHF
DNA: TGTGCCAGCAGTCCCATGGGGAGAGGCAATCAGCCCCAGCATTTT

D: -
length: 16
V: TRBV7-9
J: TRBJ1-1
size: few
CDR3: CASSLASTGLVTEAFF
DNA: TGTGCCAGCAGCTTAGCATCGACGGGGTTGGTAACTGAAGCTTTCTTT

D: -
length: 13
V: TRBV5-1
J: TRBJ1-4
size: -
CDR3: CATSREPNEKLFF
DNA: TGCGCCACCTCCCGCGAACCTAATGAAAAACTGTTTTTT

D: TRBD1
length: 16
V: TRBV4-1
J: TRBJ1-4
size: once
CDR3: CASSQEGQGVREKLFF
DNA: TGCGCCAGCAGCCAAGAGGGGCAGGGGGTCCGGGAAAAACTGTTTTTT

D: TRBD2
length: 13
V: TRBV12-3/TRBV12-4
J: TRBJ2-1
size: -
CDR3: CASSLREGNEQFF
DNA: TGTGCCAGCAGTTTAAGGGAGGGGAATGAGCAGTTCTTC

D: -
length: 11
V: TRBV7-9
J: TRBJ1-2
size: -
CDR3: CATRTAYGYTF
DNA: TGTGCCACCAGAACAGCCTATGGCTACACCTTC

D: -
length: 15
V: TRBV6-5
J: TRBJ2-2
size: -
CDR3: CASRSTGGNTGELFF
DNA: TGTGCCAGCAGATCTACCGGGGGTAACACCGGGGAGCTGTTTTTT

D: TRBD2
length: 14
V: TRBV7-2
J: TRBJ2-5
size: -
CDR3: CASSLSLAGETQYF
DNA: TGTGCCAGCAGCTTAAGCCTAGCGGGTGAGACCCAGTACTTC

D: -
length: 14
V: TRBV7-9
J: TRBJ2-5
size: -
CDR3: CASSLRGFRETQYF
DNA: TGTGCCAGCAGCTTACGGGGGTTCAGGGAGACCCAGTACTTC

D: -
length: 16
V: TRBV7-9
J: TRBJ1-1
size: once
CDR3: CASSLSGGGISSEAFF
DNA: TGTGCCAGCAGCTTATCGGGTGGGGGGATTTCCTCTGAAGCTTTCTTT

D: TRBD2
length: 18
V: TRBV6-2/TRBV6-3
J: TRBJ2-3
size: -
CDR3: CASSYSLLREAEKGTQYF
DNA: TGTGCCAGCAGTTACTCGCTTTTGCGGGAGGCCGAAAAGGGTACGCAGTATTTT

D: -
length: 13
V: TRBV7-9
J: TRBJ2-3
size: few
CDR3: CASSRIEEDTQYF
DNA: TGTGCCAGCAGCCGAATCGAGGAAGATACGCAGTATTTT